This T cell receptor beta chain was profiled in a study of T cells in Graves' hyperthyroidism and ophthalmopathy. As concerns this clonotype: Its target is unknown.

Amplified TCR beta CDR3 regions came from RNA transcripts. The TCR CDR3 first-round RT-PCR relied on the HTBI primer set. One entry per CDR3 protein results from TCRdb running MiXCR on the multiplex PCR reads. This sample has fewer than 650,000 distinct CDR3 sequences; less than 15% occur once, and the top ten carry roughly 13%. This CDR3 comprises 16 residues. Germline V CDR1 and CDR2: MGHRA, YSYEKL. V dropped 1 base and J dropped 5; count of bases not matched to a gene: 7. Overall study findings and caveats: Most thyroid clonotypes expanded above 0.001 were also detected in blood.

This TCR came from a woman aged 40-49 years with Graves' hyperthyroidism. Sequenced sample: blood. V and J are TRBV4-1 and TRBJ1-4; 7 positions agree with TRBD1. The CDR3 DNA sequence: TGCGCCAGCAGCCAAGTTCTGAACAGGGGCAATGAAAAACTGTTTTTT. This translates into CASSQVLNRGNEKLFF.